Presented here are 7 T cell receptor beta chains from one specimen sequenced in a study of cytomegalovirus exposure and HLA in healthy donors. The PCR ran on 60 Vbeta and 13 Jbeta primers. Here immunoSEQ multiplex PCR was the method, and the copy in TCRdb shows in-frame clones only, minus some. This sample has approximately 190,000 clones, with roughly 70% found just once. Sequenced input: PBMCs. The receptors here all came from a man between 35 and 55 years old in good health and CMV-seropositive.

The chain carries TRBV5-5 and TRBJ1-4; possible D gene TRBD1, 5 bases. V was trimmed by 2 bases and J by 5 bases, leaving 13 bases between them. This CDR3 is built from 15 residues. Germline values: CDR1 SGHKS, CDR2 YYEKEE (reference sequence). The CDR3 spells CASSFGGDLNEKLFF. The CDR3, as DNA: TGTGCCAGCAGCTTTGGGGGGGACTTGAATGAAAAACTGTTTTTT.

This chain joins TRBV5-6 and TRBJ2-1, with D possibly being TRBD1 (6 bases). This CDR3 has 14 residues. The germline CDR1 and CDR2 sequences are SGHDT and YYEEEE. Trimming removed 4 bases from V and 9 bases from J, with 17 bases in between. The CDR3 DNA reads TGTGCCAGCAGCCTCAGAGGGGGAGTCGCTGAGCAGTTCTTC. This encodes CASSLRGGVAEQFF.

The chain has TRBV7-2 and TRBJ1-1; possibly TRBD1 for D (5 bases). The CDR3 extends over 16 amino acids. CDR1 is SGHTA, CDR2 FQGNSA, per germline. V was pared by 1 base and J by 1 base, with 13 bases between. CDR3 DNA: TGTGCCAGCAGCTTAGGGTCAGGGTATGGGAACACTGAAGCTTTCTTT. The encoded protein is CASSLGSGYGNTEAFF. Based on the CDR3 plus reference TRBV7-2 and TRBJ1-1, the full variable domain is GAGVSQSPSNKVTEKGKDVELRCDPISGHTALYWYRQSLGQGLEFLIYFQGNSAPDKSGLPSDRFSAERTGGSVSTLTIQRTQQEDSAVYLCASSLGSGYGNTEAFFGQGTRLTVV.

The rearrangement joins TRBV28 to TRBJ1-2; possibly TRBD1 for D (5 bases). The V gene's germline CDR1 is MDHEN and CDR2 SYDVKM. Between the trimmed V and J ends, which lost 1 base and 8 bases, there was a span of 14 bases. CDR3 size: 14 residues. CDR3 sequence reads: CASSLYSGMGGYTF. CDR3 bases: TGTGCCAGCAGTTTATATTCAGGGATGGGCGGCTACACCTTC.

The rearrangement joins TRBV7-9 to TRBJ1-6, with TRBD1 matching 8 bases. CDR1 and CDR2 (germline): SEHNR, FQNEAQ (reference sequence). Losses at the gene ends were 2 bases for V and 14 bases for J; bases not matched to a gene: 14. The CDR3 covers 16 residues. The CDR3, as DNA: TGTGCCAGCAGCTTACCTCCGGGACAGGCCTATGACGCCCTCCACTTT. This codes for CASSLPPGQAYDALHF.

The J gene is TRBJ2-7, the V gene TRBV28, with a tentative D call TRBD2 (5 bases). Germline assignment: CDR1 MDHEN and CDR2 SYDVKM. The V end was cut by 10 bases, the J end by 1 base, with 17 bases between. CDR3 size: 14 residues. The CDR3 region has the DNA TGTGCCATTATGAGAGGGATAGGATCCTACGAGCAGTACTTC. It codes for CAIMRGIGSYEQYF.

This clone has a single count. The rearrangement links TRBV5-4 to TRBJ2-1; 10 nucleotides align to TRBD2. CDR3 length: 17 amino acids. Germline CDR1 is SGHNT and CDR2 is YYREEE (reference sequence). The junction had 17 bases not matched to a gene; V was cut back by 4 bases and J by 10 bases. CDR3 sequence reads: CASSRKMGLAGAGEQFF. The CDR3, as DNA: TGTGCCAGCAGCCGAAAAATGGGGCTAGCGGGGGCCGGGGAGCAGTTCTTC. The entire variable domain, with the rest obtained from reference TRBV5-4 and TRBJ2-1, is as follows: ETGVTQSPTHLIKTRGQQVTLRCSSQSGHNTVSWYQQALGQGPQFIFQYYREEENGRGNFPPRFSGLQFPNYSSELNVNALELDDSALYLCASSRKMGLAGAGEQFFGPGTRLTVL.